This is a list of T cell receptor beta chains from one sample in a study of T cells in localized non-small cell lung cancer. TCRdb's table, derived via immunoSEQ multiplex PCR, lists solely in-frame clones and lacks some. The sample consists of approximately 52,000 clones, 86% of them appearing once. The sample here was peripheral blood, taken before any cancer treatment. The receptors come from a male donor older than 55 with stage III squamous cell lung carcinoma. Both conserved end residues are part of each CDR3. The order of the fields is CDR3 DNA, CDR3 protein, J gene, clone size, V gene, D gene. D genes are given only for firm matches. Clone size is shown for a subset of rows, as once, few, many or a class of expanded clone.

cdr3_nt: TGTGCCAGCAGCCAGGGACATGAGCAGTACTTC
cdr3_aa: CASSQGHEQYF
j_call: TRBJ2-7
clone_size: -
v_call: TRBV5-4
d_call: -

cdr3_nt: TGTGCCAGCAGTTACTCCCAGACTGCAACTAATGAAAAACTGTTTTTT
cdr3_aa: CASSYSQTATNEKLFF
j_call: TRBJ1-4
clone_size: -
v_call: TRBV6-5
d_call: -

cdr3_nt: TGTGCCAGCAGTTCGGGGGCGACCTCTGGGGCCAACGTCCTGACTTTC
cdr3_aa: CASSSGATSGANVLTF
j_call: TRBJ2-6
clone_size: -
v_call: TRBV28
d_call: -

cdr3_nt: TGCAGCGTTGAAGTTAGGGGCAGCGAAATTTCTAACTATGGCTACACCTTC
cdr3_aa: CSVEVRGSEISNYGYTF
j_call: TRBJ1-2
clone_size: -
v_call: TRBV29-1
d_call: -

cdr3_nt: TGTGCCAGCTCACCTCTCGGTGGGGAGACCCAGTACTTC
cdr3_aa: CASSPLGGETQYF
j_call: TRBJ2-5
clone_size: -
v_call: TRBV18
d_call: -

cdr3_nt: TGTGCCAGTAGTATAGTTAACAATCAGCCCCAGCATTTT
cdr3_aa: CASSIVNNQPQHF
j_call: TRBJ1-5
clone_size: -
v_call: TRBV19
d_call: -

cdr3_nt: TGTGCCAGCAGAGAACAGGGGGCATCCTACGAGCAGTACTTC
cdr3_aa: CASREQGASYEQYF
j_call: TRBJ2-7
clone_size: -
v_call: TRBV2
d_call: TRBD1

cdr3_nt: TGCGCCAGCAGCCCGAGCGGGCCTAGCACAGATACGCAGTATTTT
cdr3_aa: CASSPSGPSTDTQYF
j_call: TRBJ2-3
clone_size: -
v_call: TRBV5-1
d_call: -

cdr3_nt: TGCGCCAGCAGAACGGGAACAACTAATGAAAAACTGTTTTTT
cdr3_aa: CASRTGTTNEKLFF
j_call: TRBJ1-4
clone_size: -
v_call: TRBV5-1
d_call: -

cdr3_nt: TGTGCCAGCAGCTTTTTATTCTCCCCCACAGGGAACTATGGCTACACCTTC
cdr3_aa: CASSFLFSPTGNYGYTF
j_call: TRBJ1-2
clone_size: -
v_call: TRBV5-5
d_call: -

cdr3_nt: TGTGCCAGCAGTTTATTATGGGGAGATGAGCAGTTCTTC
cdr3_aa: CASSLLWGDEQFF
j_call: TRBJ2-1
clone_size: -
v_call: TRBV27
d_call: -

cdr3_nt: TGTGCCAGCAGCCAAAGTGACGGCTACGAGCAGTACTTC
cdr3_aa: CASSQSDGYEQYF
j_call: TRBJ2-7
clone_size: -
v_call: TRBV4-2
d_call: -

cdr3_nt: TGTGCCAGCAGTTCTACAGCCTATGGCTACACCTTC
cdr3_aa: CASSSTAYGYTF
j_call: TRBJ1-2
clone_size: -
v_call: TRBV6-5
d_call: -

cdr3_nt: TGTGCCAGCAGCGTAGATCAGGGGTTTCGCGGCTACACCTTC
cdr3_aa: CASSVDQGFRGYTF
j_call: TRBJ1-2
clone_size: -
v_call: TRBV9
d_call: -

cdr3_nt: TGTGCCAGCAGGACCCGGGGGGGAGGTGCCGGGGAGCTGTTTTTT
cdr3_aa: CASRTRGGGAGELFF
j_call: TRBJ2-2
clone_size: once
v_call: TRBV25-1
d_call: TRBD2

cdr3_nt: TGTGCCAGCTCACCGCGGACAGGGTCCGTCACCGGGGAGCTGTTTTTT
cdr3_aa: CASSPRTGSVTGELFF
j_call: TRBJ2-2
clone_size: -
v_call: TRBV18
d_call: TRBD1

cdr3_nt: TGTGCCAGCAGTCCGCGACAGGGCCCCTATGGCTACACCTTC
cdr3_aa: CASSPRQGPYGYTF
j_call: TRBJ1-2
clone_size: -
v_call: TRBV6-1
d_call: TRBD1